Each of the 8 T cell receptor beta chains below was sequenced from the same sample in a study of Ad26.COV2.S vaccination and SARS-CoV-2 variants. Repertoires were generated with immunoSEQ multiplex PCR, while TCRdb's copy carries only in-frame clones and drops some. This sample has around 400,000 clones; 89% occur once, and the top ten carry over 1.5%. Treatment specified: around 19 received Ad26.COV2.S at low or high dose, single or two shots; roughly five received placebo; per-sample allocation not given. Day 63 after the first injection of vaccine or placebo was the sampling time. Material: peripheral blood, obtained in a trial of Ad26.COV2.S vaccine versus placebo. These receptors were obtained from a person aged 18-60 years who received the Ad26.COV2.S COVID-19 vaccine or a placebo.

The rearrangement joins TRBV10-3 to TRBJ1-1; 7 bases align to TRBD1. V trimming: 8 bases; J trimming: 0 bases; junction bases outside the gene matches: 3. From germline, CDR1 is ENHRY and CDR2 SYGVKD. This CDR3 is built from 13 residues. CDR3 in amino acids: CAILGQLNTEAFF. The CDR3 nucleotides are TGTGCCATCTTGGGACAGTTGAACACTGAAGCTTTCTTT.

The CDR3 protein is CASSTRVGSSSYNEQFF. In DNA form, the CDR3 reads TGTGCCAGTAGTACCCGGGTAGGCTCGTCCTCCTACAATGAGCAGTTCTTC. The genes are TRBV19 and TRBJ2-1; no firm D call. Looked up from germline, CDR1 is LNHDA and CDR2 is SQIVND (reference sequence). Trimming removed 4 bases at V and 0 bases at J, with 16 bases between. The CDR3 runs 17 residues. The full variable domain, in which reference TRBV19 and TRBJ2-1 provide the parts outside the CDR3, is DGGITQSPKYLFRKEGQNVTLSCEQNLNHDAMYWYRQDPGQGLRLIYYSQIVNDFQKGDIAEGYSVSREKKESFPLTVTSAQKNPTAFYLCASSTRVGSSSYNEQFFGPGTRLTVL.

This chain joins TRBV19 and TRBJ1-1, with a tentative D call TRBD1 (6 bases). This CDR3 contains 13 residues. Germline loops: CDR1 LNHDA, CDR2 SQIVND (reference sequence). V lost 5 bases, J lost 2 bases, and 9 bases lay in between. The CDR3 sequence is CASSYRANTEAFF. The CDR3 DNA reads as TGTGCCAGTAGTTACAGGGCCAACACTGAAGCTTTCTTT.

The V and J genes are TRBV27 and TRBJ2-1; TRBD2 matches 7 bases. Germline CDR1 and CDR2: MNHEY and SMNVEV (reference sequence). The CDR3 runs 14 residues. V was clipped by 0 bases and J by 10 bases; unmatched bases: 6. The CDR3 sequence is CASSLSWGGEEQFF. CDR3 in DNA: TGTGCCAGCAGTTTATCCTGGGGGGGGGAGGAGCAGTTCTTC.

This clone turned up a few times. The chain is built from TRBV2 and TRBJ2-5; 8 positions match TRBD1. Germline V CDR1 and CDR2: SNHLY, FYNNEI. Germline trimming cut 5 bases from V and 2 bases from J; bases unmatched to any gene: 7. The CDR3 is 15 amino acids. The CDR3 DNA sequence: TGTGCCAGCAGTCCGGGACAGGACCCACAAGAGACCCAGTACTTC. Translation: CASSPGQDPQETQYF.

The chain recombines TRBV24-1 with TRBJ2-1, with TRBD2 identical over 9 bases. Trimming removed 0 bases from V and 7 bases from J; junction bases left unmatched: 6. This CDR3 has 16 residues. Germline values: CDR1 KGHDR, CDR2 SFDVKD. In DNA form, the CDR3 reads TGTGCCACCAGTGATTTGGCGGCGGGAGGGCGGAATGAGCAGTTCTTC. Translation gives CATSDLAAGGRNEQFF.

The chain uses TRBV19 and TRBJ2-3; 9 bases line up with TRBD1. From germline, CDR1 is LNHDA and CDR2 SQIVND (reference sequence). The V and J ends lost 4 bases and 3 bases, in that order; junction bases with no gene match: 8. The CDR3 totals 16 residues. CDR3: CASSTYGTGRTDTQYF. CDR3 bases: TGTGCCAGTAGTACATACGGGACAGGGAGGACAGATACGCAGTATTTT.

The genes are TRBV30 and TRBJ1-2; D is unclear. CDR1 is GTSNPN, CDR2 SVGIG, per germline (reference sequence). Trimming stripped 2 bases from V and 3 bases from J, with 13 bases between. CDR3 length equals 14 residues. DNA of the CDR3: TGTGCCTGGAGTTCGACGGGAGGATACTATGGCTACACCTTC. The encoded protein is CAWSSTGGYYGYTF.